The rows below give T cell receptor beta chains drawn from one sample of a study of monozygotic twins with inflammatory bowel disease. TCRdb re-called the 5' RACE reads and shows each CDR3 protein once, DNA omitted. The table lists over 100,000 distinct CDR3 sequences. Sequencing used blood. The receptors stem from a human donor with ulcerative colitis or Crohn's disease, or a healthy co-twin of an affected twin (not recorded which). Each CDR3 is given with its conserved first and last residue.

v_gene: TRBV20-1
j_gene: TRBJ2-7
CDR3aa: CSARAGQALMTYEQYF

v_gene: TRBV20-1
j_gene: TRBJ2-7
CDR3aa: CSASPPSGTAYEQYF

v_gene: TRBV5-1
j_gene: TRBJ2-3
CDR3aa: CASRSGGDPDTQYF

v_gene: TRBV12-3/TRBV12-4
j_gene: TRBJ2-6
CDR3aa: CASMDSGANVLTF

v_gene: TRBV28
j_gene: TRBJ2-2
CDR3aa: CASSFPGATNTGELFF

v_gene: TRBV5-1
j_gene: TRBJ2-1
CDR3aa: CASSLRAGDYNEQFF

v_gene: TRBV5-1
j_gene: TRBJ2-1
CDR3aa: CASSLVQEYGEQFF

v_gene: TRBV6-5
j_gene: TRBJ2-3
CDR3aa: CASSYWDRLAGGTDTQYF

v_gene: TRBV5-4
j_gene: TRBJ2-7
CDR3aa: CASSPPGQGYEQYF

v_gene: TRBV5-6
j_gene: TRBJ2-5
CDR3aa: CASSLEVQETQYF

v_gene: TRBV7-2
j_gene: TRBJ1-1
CDR3aa: CASSSHIGTEAFF

v_gene: TRBV21-1
j_gene: TRBJ1-2
CDR3aa: CASSLDWGQGRFFYGYTF

v_gene: TRBV5-5
j_gene: TRBJ1-4
CDR3aa: CASSSLSRDNEKLFF

v_gene: TRBV20-1
j_gene: TRBJ1-3
CDR3aa: CSARTGENSSGNTIYF

v_gene: TRBV20-1
j_gene: TRBJ2-3
CDR3aa: CSNGGGSRGNTDTQYF

v_gene: TRBV7-3
j_gene: TRBJ2-1
CDR3aa: CASSLNGGGPYNEQFF

v_gene: TRBV15
j_gene: TRBJ2-1
CDR3aa: CATSRDSGGEEFF

v_gene: TRBV6-2/TRBV6-3
j_gene: TRBJ1-1
CDR3aa: CASRAHNTEAFF

v_gene: TRBV20-1
j_gene: TRBJ2-3
CDR3aa: CSARDGPVTDTQYF

v_gene: TRBV7-9
j_gene: TRBJ2-5
CDR3aa: CASSLVGVVETQYF

v_gene: TRBV25-1
j_gene: TRBJ1-2
CDR3aa: CASSRGTGRTEHGYTF

v_gene: TRBV29-1
j_gene: TRBJ2-7
CDR3aa: CSVEDWNTSYEQYF

v_gene: TRBV11-2
j_gene: TRBJ2-1
CDR3aa: CASSSGAVSSYNEQFF

v_gene: TRBV6-1
j_gene: TRBJ1-1
CDR3aa: CASRQGGADMNTEAFF

v_gene: TRBV7-9
j_gene: TRBJ2-1
CDR3aa: CASSVSGREDEQFF

v_gene: TRBV12-3/TRBV12-4
j_gene: TRBJ2-7
CDR3aa: CASSPTGTATYEQYF

v_gene: TRBV7-7
j_gene: TRBJ2-7
CDR3aa: CASSLWDRDTTYEQYF

v_gene: TRBV5-6
j_gene: TRBJ2-3
CDR3aa: CASSLSSTTIAGILTDTQYF

v_gene: TRBV5-1
j_gene: TRBJ2-7
CDR3aa: CASSLDAGTGGYEQYF

v_gene: TRBV9
j_gene: TRBJ2-7
CDR3aa: CASSVGGRAQTYEQYF

v_gene: TRBV20-1
j_gene: TRBJ2-1
CDR3aa: CSVSSGGDYNEQFF

v_gene: TRBV7-9
j_gene: TRBJ2-7
CDR3aa: CASSRGGISDF

v_gene: TRBV6-5
j_gene: TRBJ2-1
CDR3aa: CASSYGGLSEEVFF

v_gene: TRBV20-1
j_gene: TRBJ2-1
CDR3aa: CSARHPRAGRTSSYNEQFF

v_gene: TRBV5-1
j_gene: TRBJ2-3
CDR3aa: CASSLAASGSTDTQYF

v_gene: TRBV15
j_gene: TRBJ2-1
CDR3aa: CATSRELAENSYNEQFF

v_gene: TRBV5-1
j_gene: TRBJ2-7
CDR3aa: CASSLDFYEQYF

v_gene: TRBV20-1
j_gene: TRBJ2-3
CDR3aa: CSALNRALGDTDTQYF

v_gene: TRBV20-1
j_gene: TRBJ2-5
CDR3aa: CSARDPGLGETQYF

v_gene: TRBV5-1
j_gene: TRBJ1-1
CDR3aa: CASSLAERQGRTEAFF

v_gene: TRBV12-3/TRBV12-4
j_gene: TRBJ1-6
CDR3aa: CASSTGTDNSPLHF

v_gene: TRBV5-4
j_gene: TRBJ2-7
CDR3aa: CASSPSGGPYEQYF

v_gene: TRBV7-2
j_gene: TRBJ2-7
CDR3aa: CASSWWDRDSYEQYF

v_gene: TRBV5-1
j_gene: TRBJ1-2
CDR3aa: CASSLGPSRGGDGYTF

v_gene: TRBV7-2
j_gene: TRBJ2-7
CDR3aa: CASSSQLAGGLYEQYF

v_gene: TRBV7-8
j_gene: TRBJ2-1
CDR3aa: CASSLGLAGSPTLNNEQFF

v_gene: TRBV5-1
j_gene: TRBJ2-1
CDR3aa: CASAFRLAGGDDDEQFF

v_gene: TRBV20-1
j_gene: TRBJ1-4
CDR3aa: CSARGNNEKLFF

v_gene: TRBV5-1
j_gene: TRBJ1-5
CDR3aa: CASRYGTGAGQPQHF

v_gene: TRBV18
j_gene: TRBJ2-3
CDR3aa: CASSPTENTDTQYF

v_gene: TRBV7-9
j_gene: TRBJ1-1
CDR3aa: CASSLRDRATEAFF

v_gene: TRBV7-2
j_gene: TRBJ2-3
CDR3aa: CASSLIPRGGSNTQYF

v_gene: TRBV12-3/TRBV12-4
j_gene: TRBJ2-7
CDR3aa: CASRKSGLAGGPENEQYF

v_gene: TRBV5-1
j_gene: TRBJ2-2
CDR3aa: CASSLSGSGDTGELFF